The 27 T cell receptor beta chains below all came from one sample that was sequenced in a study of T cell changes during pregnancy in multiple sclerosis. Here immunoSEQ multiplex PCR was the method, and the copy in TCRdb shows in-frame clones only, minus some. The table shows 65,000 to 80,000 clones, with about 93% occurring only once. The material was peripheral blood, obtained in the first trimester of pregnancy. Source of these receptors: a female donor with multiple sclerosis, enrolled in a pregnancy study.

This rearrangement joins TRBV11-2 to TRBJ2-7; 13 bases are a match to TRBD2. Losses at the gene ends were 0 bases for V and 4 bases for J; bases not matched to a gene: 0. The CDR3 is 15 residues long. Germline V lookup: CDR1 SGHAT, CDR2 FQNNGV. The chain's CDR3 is CASSLELAGGYEQYF. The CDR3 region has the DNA TGTGCCAGCAGCTTAGAACTAGCGGGAGGGTACGAGCAGTACTTC.

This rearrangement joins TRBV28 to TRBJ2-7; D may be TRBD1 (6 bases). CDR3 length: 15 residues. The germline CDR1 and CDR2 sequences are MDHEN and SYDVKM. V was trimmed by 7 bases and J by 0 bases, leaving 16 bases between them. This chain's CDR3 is CASTQPGRGSYEQYF. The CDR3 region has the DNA TGTGCCAGCACTCAGCCGGGCAGGGGCTCCTACGAGCAGTACTTC.

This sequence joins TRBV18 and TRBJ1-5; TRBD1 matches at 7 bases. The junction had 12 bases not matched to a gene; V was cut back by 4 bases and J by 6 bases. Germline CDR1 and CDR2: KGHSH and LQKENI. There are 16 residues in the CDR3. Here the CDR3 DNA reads TGTGCCAGCTCACGAACACAGGGGTTGAGGAGTCAGCCCCAGCATTTT. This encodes CASSRTQGLRSQPQHF.

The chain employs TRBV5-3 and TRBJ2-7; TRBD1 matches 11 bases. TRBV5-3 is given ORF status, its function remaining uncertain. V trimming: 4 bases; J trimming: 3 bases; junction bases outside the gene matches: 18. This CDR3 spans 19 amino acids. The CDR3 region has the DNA TGTGCCAGAAGCCCACGGACAGGGGGCGGTTTAGGGGGAGTCTACGAGCAGTACTTC. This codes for CARSPRTGGGLGGVYEQYF.

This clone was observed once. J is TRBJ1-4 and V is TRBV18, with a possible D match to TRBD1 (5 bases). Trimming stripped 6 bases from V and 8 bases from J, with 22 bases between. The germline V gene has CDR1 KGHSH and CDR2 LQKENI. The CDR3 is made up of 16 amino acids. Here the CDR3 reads CASSQLEAGWSEKLFF. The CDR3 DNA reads TGTGCCAGCTCCCAACTCGAGGCAGGGTGGAGCGAAAAACTGTTTTTT. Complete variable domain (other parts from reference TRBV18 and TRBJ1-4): NAGVMQNPRHLVRRRGQEARLRCSPMKGHSHVYWYRQLPEEGLKFMVYLQKENIIDESGMPKERFSAEFPKEGPSILRIQQVVRGDSAAYFCASSQLEAGWSEKLFFGSGTQLSVL.

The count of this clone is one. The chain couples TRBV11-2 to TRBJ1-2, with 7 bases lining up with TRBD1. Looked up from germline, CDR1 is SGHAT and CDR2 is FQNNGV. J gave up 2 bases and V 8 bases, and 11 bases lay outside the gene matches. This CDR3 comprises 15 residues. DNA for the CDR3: TGTGCCAGCTCCTCTCGAGTAGGGGGCAACTATGGCTACACCTTC. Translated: CASSSRVGGNYGYTF.

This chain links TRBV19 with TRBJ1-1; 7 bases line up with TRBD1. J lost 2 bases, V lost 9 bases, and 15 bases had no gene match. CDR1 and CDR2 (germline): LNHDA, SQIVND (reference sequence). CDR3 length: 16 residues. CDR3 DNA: TGTGCCAGCGAGGAATTTTTCAGGGGGAGCAACACTGAAGCTTTCTTT. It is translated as CASEEFFRGSNTEAFF.

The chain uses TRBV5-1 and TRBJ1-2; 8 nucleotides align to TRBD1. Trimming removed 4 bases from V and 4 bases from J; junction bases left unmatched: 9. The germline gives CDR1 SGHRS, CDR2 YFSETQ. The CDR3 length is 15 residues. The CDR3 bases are TGCGCCAGCAGCCCCGGGGGACAGGTCGTCTATGGCTACACCTTC. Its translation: CASSPGGQVVYGYTF.

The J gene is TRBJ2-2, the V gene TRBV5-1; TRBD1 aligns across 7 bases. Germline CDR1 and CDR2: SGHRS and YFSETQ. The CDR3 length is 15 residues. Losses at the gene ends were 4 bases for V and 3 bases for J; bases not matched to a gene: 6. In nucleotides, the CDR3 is TGCGCCAGCAGCACACGGACAGGTTACACCGGGGAGCTGTTTTTT. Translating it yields CASSTRTGYTGELFF.

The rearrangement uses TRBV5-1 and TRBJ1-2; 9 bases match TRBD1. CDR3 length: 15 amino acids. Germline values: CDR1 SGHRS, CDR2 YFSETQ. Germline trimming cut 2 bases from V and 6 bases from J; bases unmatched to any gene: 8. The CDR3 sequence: CASSLNRGPGHGYTF. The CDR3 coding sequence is TGCGCCAGCAGCTTAAACAGGGGGCCGGGTCATGGCTACACCTTC.

The CDR3 DNA reads TGCGCCAGCAGTGAGTTATTAGGGGGCACCGGGGAGCTGTTTTTT. Protein product: CASSELLGGTGELFF. This chain uses TRBV10-2 with TRBJ2-2; TRBD1 might be the D (6 bases). CDR1 WSHSY and CDR2 SAAADI come from the germline V gene. Trimming stripped 1 base from V and 4 bases from J, with 10 bases between. The CDR3 is made up of 15 amino acids.

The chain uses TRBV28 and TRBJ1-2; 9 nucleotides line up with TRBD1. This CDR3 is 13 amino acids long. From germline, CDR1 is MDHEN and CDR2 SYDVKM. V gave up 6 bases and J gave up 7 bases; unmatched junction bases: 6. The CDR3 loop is CASRETGGVGYTF. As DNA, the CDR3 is TGTGCCAGCAGGGAGACAGGGGGAGTTGGCTACACCTTC.

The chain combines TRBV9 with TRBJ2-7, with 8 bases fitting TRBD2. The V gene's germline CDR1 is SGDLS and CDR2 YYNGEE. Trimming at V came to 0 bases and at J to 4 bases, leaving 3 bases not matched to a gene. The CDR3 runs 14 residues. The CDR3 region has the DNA TGTGCCAGCAGCGTAGGCCCGGGGGGGTACGAGCAGTACTTC. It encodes CASSVGPGGYEQYF.

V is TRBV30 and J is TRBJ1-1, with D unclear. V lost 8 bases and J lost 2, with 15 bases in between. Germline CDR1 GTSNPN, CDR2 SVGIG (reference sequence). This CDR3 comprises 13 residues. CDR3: CAREIGVNTEAFF. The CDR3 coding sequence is TGTGCCCGAGAGATCGGGGTAAACACTGAAGCTTTCTTT.

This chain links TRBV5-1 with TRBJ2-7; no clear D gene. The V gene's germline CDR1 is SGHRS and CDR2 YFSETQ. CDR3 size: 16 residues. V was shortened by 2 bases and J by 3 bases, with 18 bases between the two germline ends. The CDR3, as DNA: TGCGCCAGCAGCTTTCGATCATGGGCCTCAAACTACGAGCAGTACTTC. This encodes CASSFRSWASNYEQYF.

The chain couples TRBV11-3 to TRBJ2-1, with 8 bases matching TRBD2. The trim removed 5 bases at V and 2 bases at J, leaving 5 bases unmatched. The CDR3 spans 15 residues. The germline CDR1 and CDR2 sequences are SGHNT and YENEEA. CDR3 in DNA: TGTGCCAGCAGCCCCGGGACTAGGGCCTACAATGAGCAGTTCTTC. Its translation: CASSPGTRAYNEQFF. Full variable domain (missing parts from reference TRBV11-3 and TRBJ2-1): EAGVVQSPRYKIIEKKQPVAFWCNPISGHNTLYWYLQNLGQGPELLIRYENEEAVDDSQLPKDRFSAERLKGVDSTLKIQPAELGDSAVYLCASSPGTRAYNEQFFGPGTRLTVL.

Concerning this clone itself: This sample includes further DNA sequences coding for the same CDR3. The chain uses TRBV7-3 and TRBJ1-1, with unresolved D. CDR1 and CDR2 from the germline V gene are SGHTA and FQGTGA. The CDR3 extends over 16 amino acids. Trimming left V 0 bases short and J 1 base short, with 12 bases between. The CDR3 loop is CASSLTPGYTNTEAFF. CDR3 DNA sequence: TGTGCCAGCAGCTTAACCCCGGGGTACACGAACACTGAAGCTTTCTTT.

CDR3 nucleotide sequence: TGTGCCAGCAGTTTAGTTAACGGGCAGCCCCAGCATTTT. It codes for CASSLVNGQPQHF. The J gene is TRBJ1-5, the V gene TRBV27; no clear D. In germline, CDR1 is MNHEY, CDR2 SMNVEV (reference sequence). V was cut by 2 bases and J by 7 bases, with 9 bases left in between. This CDR3 region has 13 residues.

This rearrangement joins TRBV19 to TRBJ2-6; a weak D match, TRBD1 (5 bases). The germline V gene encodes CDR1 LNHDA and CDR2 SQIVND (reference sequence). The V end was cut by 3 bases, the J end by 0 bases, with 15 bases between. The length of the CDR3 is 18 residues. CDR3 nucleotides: TGTGCCAGTAGTATCGGTCTTACAGGTGGCTCTGGGGCCAACGTCCTGACTTTC. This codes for CASSIGLTGGSGANVLTF.

The CDR3 DNA sequence: TGTGCCAGCAGAAGACTAGCTTGGGATACGCAGTATTTT. This translates into CASRRLAWDTQYF. The V call is TRBV27, the J call TRBJ2-3, with 7 bases that match TRBD2. The CDR3 loop spans 13 amino acids. Germline values: CDR1 MNHEY, CDR2 SMNVEV (reference sequence). The ends lost 6 bases at V and 6 bases at J; junction bases unmatched: 6.

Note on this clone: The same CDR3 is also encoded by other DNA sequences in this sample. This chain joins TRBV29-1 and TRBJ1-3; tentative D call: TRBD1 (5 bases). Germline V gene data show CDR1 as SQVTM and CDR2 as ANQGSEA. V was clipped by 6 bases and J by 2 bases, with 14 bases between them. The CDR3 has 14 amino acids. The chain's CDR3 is CSVPAGGAGNTIYF. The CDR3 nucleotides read TGCAGCGTCCCCGCCGGGGGGGCTGGAAACACCATATATTTT.

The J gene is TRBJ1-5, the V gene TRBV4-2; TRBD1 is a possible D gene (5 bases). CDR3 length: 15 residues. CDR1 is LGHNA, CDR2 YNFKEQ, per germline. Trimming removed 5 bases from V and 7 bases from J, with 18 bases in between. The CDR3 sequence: CASSLGQGRGQPQHF. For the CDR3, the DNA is TGTGCCAGCAGCTTGGGTCAGGGTAGGGGCCAGCCCCAGCATTTT.

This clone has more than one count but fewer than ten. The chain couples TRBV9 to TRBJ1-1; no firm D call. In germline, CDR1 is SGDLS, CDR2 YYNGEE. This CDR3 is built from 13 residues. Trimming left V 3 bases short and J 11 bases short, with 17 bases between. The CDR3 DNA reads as TGTGCCAGCAGCGCAAGACTGTATTCGGAGGCTTTCTTT. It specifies CASSARLYSEAFF.

The CDR3 region has the DNA TGTGCCAGCAGCCTAGGGACAGGAGGTGGAGATACGCAGTATTTT. Translating it yields CASSLGTGGGDTQYF. V gene TRBV11-2 combines with J gene TRBJ2-3, with TRBD1 identical over 8 bases. CDR1 and CDR2 (germline): SGHAT, FQNNGV. The CDR3 runs 15 residues. With 5 bases clipped from V and 5 bases from J, the junction kept 9 bases outside the gene matches.

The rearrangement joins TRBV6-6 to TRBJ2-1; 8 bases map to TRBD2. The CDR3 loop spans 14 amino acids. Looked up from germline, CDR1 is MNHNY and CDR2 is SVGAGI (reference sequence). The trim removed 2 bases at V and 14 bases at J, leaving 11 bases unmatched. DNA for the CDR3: TGTGCCAGCAGTTACAGACTAGCGTCGCCAGCGGAGTTCTTC. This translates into CASSYRLASPAEFF.

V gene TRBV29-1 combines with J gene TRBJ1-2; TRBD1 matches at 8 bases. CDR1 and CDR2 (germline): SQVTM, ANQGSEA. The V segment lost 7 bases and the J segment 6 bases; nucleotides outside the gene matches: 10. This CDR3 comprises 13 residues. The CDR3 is CSDLRTGKDGYTF. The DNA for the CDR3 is TGCAGCGATCTCCGGACAGGGAAGGATGGCTACACCTTC.

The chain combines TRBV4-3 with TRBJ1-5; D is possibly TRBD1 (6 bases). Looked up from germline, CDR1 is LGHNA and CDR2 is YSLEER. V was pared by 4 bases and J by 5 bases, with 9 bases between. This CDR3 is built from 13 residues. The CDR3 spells CASSLRGYQPQHF. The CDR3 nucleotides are TGCGCCAGCAGCCTTAGGGGGTATCAGCCCCAGCATTTT.